This T cell receptor beta chain was profiled in a study of cytomegalovirus exposure and HLA in healthy donors. Across the study: Researchers previously reported finding about 110 million unique TCR beta sequences from around 200 million T cells. General study results and limits: V- and J-gene trimming of TCR beta was linked (in a later analysis) to a missense DCLRE1C variant. The majority of CMV-associated TCR beta chains were reported as apparently HLA-restricted in a later analysis.

PCR employed 60 Vbeta and 13 Jbeta primers. Per the authors' pipeline: Unique TCR beta chains numbered around 80 million in a later analysis, with approximately 10 million shared. Using immunoSEQ multiplex PCR, the repertoire was profiled, and TCRdb retains in-frame clones only, with some absent. The V and J calls and clone size were taken over from that table, and D and trimming were inferred from the DNA. This sample carries approximately 100,000 clones, more than 75% of them seen once, and the ten largest clones take about a tenth. J gave up 7 bases and V 0 bases, and 5 bases lay outside the gene matches. The CDR3 sequence is 16 residues long. Germline-derived CDR1 and CDR2 are MGHRA and YSYEKL. To note about this clone: Its antigen remains unknown.

This receptor was taken from a man aged 30 to 45 in good health and CMV-seropositive. The sequencing input was PBMCs. The J gene is TRBJ2-2, the V gene TRBV4-1; 10 bases agree with TRBD2. CDR3 bases: TGCGCCAGCAGCCAAGATCTAGCGGGAGATTTCGGGGAGCTGTTTTTT. Translating gives CASSQDLAGDFGELFF.